Following are 17 T cell receptor beta chains from one sample sequenced in a study of cytomegalovirus exposure and HLA in healthy donors. The PCR contained 60 Vbeta and 13 Jbeta primers. This table comes from immunoSEQ multiplex PCR, and its TCRdb copy is limited to in-frame clones, with some not included. The sample lists 130,000 or so clones; around four fifths were seen once. Sequencing used PBMCs. The origin of the receptors is a man between 25 and 39 years old in good health and CMV-seronegative.

The J gene is TRBJ2-1, the V gene TRBV5-4; D may be TRBD2 (7 bases). Germline values: CDR1 SGHNT, CDR2 YYREEE (reference sequence). Trimming cost V 4 bases and J 3 bases, with 11 bases left between them. The length of the CDR3 is 14 residues. CDR3 region: CASSEGGYYNEQFF. The DNA of the CDR3 is TGTGCCAGCAGCGAGGGGGGGTACTACAATGAGCAGTTCTTC.

The CDR3 loop is CASSQDTGWYEQYF. CDR3 sequence (DNA): TGCGCCAGCAGCCAAGATACGGGTTGGTACGAGCAGTACTTC. The rearrangement links TRBV4-3 to TRBJ2-7, with D uncertain. CDR3 length equals 14 residues. The V end lost 0 bases, the J end lost 4 bases, and 10 bases lay between the germline ends. CDR1 and CDR2 (germline): LGHNA, YSLEER.

This chain joins TRBV28 and TRBJ1-2, with 9 nucleotides matching TRBD1. CDR3 length: 14 residues. With V trimmed by 5 bases and J by 7 bases, 8 bases remained unmatched. Germline CDR1 is MDHEN and CDR2 is SYDVKM. CDR3 coding DNA: TGTGCCAGCAGTCAAATTACAGGGGGCCTTGGCTACACCTTC. This sequence encodes CASSQITGGLGYTF.

V and J are TRBV6-9 and TRBJ2-7, with a weak D call TRBD2 (5 bases). This CDR3 has 14 amino acids. Trimming cost V 2 bases and J 7 bases, with 15 bases left between them. CDR1 is MNHGY, CDR2 SVAAGI, per germline. CDR3 protein: CASSYPSGMREQYF. DNA for the CDR3: TGTGCCAGCAGTTATCCCTCCGGGATGAGGGAGCAGTACTTC.

CDR3 residues: CASSKRNTEGQETQYF. CDR3 coding DNA: TGTGCCAGCAGTAAACGTAATACGGAGGGCCAGGAGACCCAGTACTTC. V and J are TRBV27 and TRBJ2-5; possible D gene TRBD2, 6 bases. The CDR3 has 16 amino acids. The germline gives CDR1 MNHEY, CDR2 SMNVEV (reference sequence). V lost 5 bases, J lost 5 bases, and 21 bases lay in between.

The chain uses TRBV5-1 and TRBJ2-5; the D gene is possibly TRBD1 (5 bases). The CDR3 totals 15 residues. Trimming took off 4 bases at V and 2 bases at J, with 15 bases between the two ends. Germline CDR1 is SGHRS and CDR2 is YFSETQ. DNA of the CDR3: TGCGCCAGCAGCCAGCAAGGACACGAACAAGAGACCCAGTACTTC. This codes for CASSQQGHEQETQYF.

The genes are TRBV5-4 and TRBJ1-1; TRBD1 matches 9 bases. V lost 5 bases, J lost 7 bases, and 12 bases stayed unmatched. The CDR3 loop spans 15 amino acids. Germline lookup yields CDR1 SGHNT and CDR2 YYREEE (reference sequence). The CDR3 sequence is CASSPPGDRVVEAFF. The CDR3 region has the DNA TGTGCCAGCAGTCCTCCCGGGGACAGGGTGGTTGAAGCTTTCTTT.

This chain joins TRBV5-4 and TRBJ2-7; 7 positions agree with TRBD2. Germline CDR1 and CDR2: SGHNT and YYREEE (reference sequence). The CDR3 runs 14 residues. J was trimmed by 6 bases and V by 10 bases; bases with no gene match: 16. For the CDR3, the DNA is TGTGCCGGACCGGGCCGGCTAGCGGTTTTCGAGCAGTACTTC. This sequence encodes CAGPGRLAVFEQYF. Looking up the rest from reference TRBV5-4 and TRBJ2-7 gives the full variable domain: ETGVTQSPTHLIKTRGQQVTLRCSSQSGHNTVSWYQQALGQGPQFIFQYYREEENGRGNFPPRFSGLQFPNYSSELNVNALELDDSALYLCAGPGRLAVFEQYFGPGTRLTVT.

This chain uses TRBV7-9 with TRBJ2-5; no firm D call. Trimming took 2 bases from V and 3 from J, leaving 7 bases between them. The CDR3 is made up of 13 amino acids. Germline V CDR1 and CDR2: SEHNR, FQNEAQ (reference sequence). CDR3 sequence reads: CASSLLQKETQYF. CDR3 nucleotides: TGTGCCAGCAGCTTACTGCAGAAAGAGACCCAGTACTTC.

Of note for this clone: This sample also contains other DNA sequences that code for the same CDR3. The gene calls are TRBV25-1 and TRBJ1-6, with D maybe TRBD1 (6 bases). This CDR3 contains 15 residues. V gave up 1 base and J gave up 6 bases, with 10 bases separating them. The germline V gene encodes CDR1 MGHDK and CDR2 SYGVNS. The CDR3 DNA reads as TGTGCCAGCAGTGAATGGGGGCAGGTTAATTCACCCCTCCACTTT. As protein: CASSEWGQVNSPLHF.

This chain connects TRBV6-1 to TRBJ1-2; D might be TRBD1 (6 bases). The ends were cut back, 1 base at V and 8 bases at J, with 20 bases in the middle. Looked up from germline, CDR1 is MNHNS and CDR2 is SASEGT. CDR3 length equals 16 residues. The DNA of the CDR3 is TGTGCCAGCAGTGAAGATGATCAGGGTGCCAGGGGAGGCTACACCTTC. Translation: CASSEDDQGARGGYTF.

The V and J genes are TRBV11-2 and TRBJ2-5; TRBD2 agrees at 10 bases. J was trimmed by 5 bases and V by 4 bases; bases with no gene match: 7. Germline loops: CDR1 SGHAT, CDR2 FQNNGV. CDR3 length: 15 amino acids. The CDR3 protein is CASSSLAGAGETQYF. As DNA, the CDR3 is TGTGCCAGCAGCTCCCTAGCGGGGGCCGGGGAGACCCAGTACTTC.

V is TRBV4-3 and J is TRBJ1-5, with D hard to call. This CDR3 comprises 15 residues. The germline V gene encodes CDR1 LGHNA and CDR2 YSLEER. V was cut by 0 bases and J by 3 bases, with 9 bases left in between. The CDR3 protein is CASSQDSSDNQPQHF. DNA of the CDR3: TGCGCCAGCAGCCAAGATAGCAGTGACAATCAGCCCCAGCATTTT.

This clone was counted a few times. CDR3 in DNA: TGTGCCATCAAGGAGGTTGGACTCACAGATACGCAGTATTTT. Translated, it gives CAIKEVGLTDTQYF. V and J are TRBV6-5 and TRBJ2-3; tentative D call: TRBD2 (5 bases). This CDR3 is built from 14 residues. The germline V gene has CDR1 MNHEY and CDR2 SVGAGI. Between the trimmed V and J ends, which lost 10 bases and 2 bases, there was a span of 16 bases.

The V and J genes are TRBV5-1 and TRBJ1-2; D unclear. V shed 6 bases and J shed 7 bases, with 19 bases lying between them. The CDR3 covers 14 residues. In germline, CDR1 is SGHRS, CDR2 YFSETQ. As DNA, the CDR3 is TGCGCCAGCACCCCCTATTCGGGGTACGGTGGCTACACCTTC. Its protein is CASTPYSGYGGYTF.

The V gene is TRBV5-1, the J gene TRBJ2-5; 7 bases are a match to TRBD2. The germline V gene has CDR1 SGHRS and CDR2 YFSETQ. V shed 4 bases, J shed 1 base, and the junction held 7 bases outside the gene matches. The CDR3 extends over 15 amino acids. DNA for the CDR3: TGCGCCAGCAGCGCGGCCGGGACTACCCAAGAGACCCAGTACTTC. The encoded protein is CASSAAGTTQETQYF.

This rearrangement joins TRBV19 to TRBJ2-7, with 9 bases lining up with TRBD1. Germline CDR1 and CDR2: LNHDA and SQIVND (reference sequence). The trim removed 8 bases at V and 6 bases at J, leaving 8 bases unmatched. This CDR3 region has 13 residues. DNA for the CDR3: TGTGCCAGTCGACCGGGACAGGGCTCCGAGCAGTACTTC. This gives the protein CASRPGQGSEQYF.